This TCR beta chain was sequenced during a study of cytomegalovirus exposure and HLA in healthy donors. This PCR relied on a set of 60 Vbeta primers and 13 Jbeta primers. TCRdb's table, derived via immunoSEQ multiplex PCR, lists solely in-frame clones and lacks some. The sample holds about 120,000 clones, 17% seen once. Study results and caveats: A later analysis found most CMV-associated TCR beta chains apparently HLA-restricted. Reportedly, a later analysis found an Asian-associated ancestry cluster had fewer N-insertions than the approximately 600-donor mean. V- and J-gene trimming in TCR beta was tied to a missense DCLRE1C variant by an analysis performed later.

Germline lookup yields CDR1 MNHEY and CDR2 SVGAGI. V was shortened by 7 bases and J by 8 bases, with 8 bases between the two germline ends. The CDR3 is 11 amino acids. In its sample, this clone was seen a few times. As yet, its antigen is unknown. Sequencing was carried out using PBMCs. The chain uses TRBV6-5 and TRBJ1-4; possible D gene TRBD1, 5 bases. The TCR was taken from a female donor in good health and CMV-seropositive. CDR3 in DNA: TGTGCCAGCATGGAGGGGGAAAAACTGTTTTTT. This codes for CASMEGEKLFF.